These T cell receptor beta chains were read from a single sample in a study of blood T cell repertoires in COVID-19. Only in-frame clones appear in the TCRdb table, and some are missing; sequencing was by immunoSEQ multiplex PCR. The sample lists 80,000 or so clones, about 82% seen once, with around 15% in the top ten. Sequencing was carried out using peripheral blood. These receptors came from a woman over 75 with acute or convalescent COVID-19. Both conserved end residues are part of each CDR3. The D gene is left open where the match is weak. Size is omitted from some rows. Given values are once, few, many or a class for expanded clones.

TRBV5-1	TRBJ1-1	-	-	TGCGCCAGCAGCCTACAGGGTAGGGTCACTGAAGCTTTCTTT	CASSLQGRVTEAFF
TRBV30	TRBJ1-1	-	few	TGTGCCTGGAGCAGGGAGGAGATCACTGAAGCTTTCTTT	CAWSREEITEAFF
TRBV19	TRBJ1-6	-	once	TGTGCCAGTCGACAGAATTCACCCCTCCACTTT	CASRQNSPLHF
TRBV5-1	TRBJ1-4	TRBD1	-	TGCGCCAGCAGCTTGCAGGGGGACAGACCTAATGAAAAACTGTTTTTT	CASSLQGDRPNEKLFF
TRBV30	TRBJ1-2	-	-	TGTGCCTGGTTTCCTACGGAGGGAGGGGGCTACACCTTC	CAWFPTEGGGYTF
TRBV10-3	TRBJ1-5	TRBD1	-	TGTGCCATCAGGGATACAGGGGGGAATCAGCCCCAGCATTTT	CAIRDTGGNQPQHF
TRBV7-2	TRBJ2-1	-	-	TGTGCCAGCAGCTTAAGGTCTAGCCAGAGGAAAGGCAATGAGCAGTTCTTC	CASSLRSSQRKGNEQFF
TRBV20-1	TRBJ1-2	-	-	TGCAGTGCTAACGAGGGGGATGGCTACACCTTC	CSANEGDGYTF
TRBV2	TRBJ1-4	TRBD1	-	TGTGCCAGCAGGAGCAGGGGGCGCGGGGAAAAACTGTTTTTT	CASRSRGRGEKLFF
TRBV5-1	TRBJ2-1	TRBD2	-	TGCGCCAGCAGCCCAAGGCCCGGGACTAGCGGCCATGAGCAGTTCTTC	CASSPRPGTSGHEQFF
TRBV6-5	TRBJ1-1	-	-	TGTGCCAGCTTAGCGGACACTGAAGCTTTCTTT	CASLADTEAFF
TRBV5-1	TRBJ2-2	-	-	TGCGCCAGCAGCTTGGGGGGGCTTTCCGATGAGCTGTTTTTT	CASSLGGLSDELFF
TRBV5-8	TRBJ2-7	TRBD1	-	TGTGCCAGCAGACACAGGGGTAGTACCTACGAGCAGTACTTC	CASRHRGSTYEQYF
TRBV9	TRBJ2-7	TRBD2	-	TGTGCCAGCAGCGTAGGGCGGGGGTCTTCCTACGAGCAGTACTTC	CASSVGRGSSYEQYF
TRBV11-2	TRBJ2-3	TRBD2	-	TGTGCCAGCAGCCCGTGGACTAGCGCAACAGATACGCAGTATTTT	CASSPWTSATDTQYF
TRBV3-1/TRBV3-2	TRBJ2-1	TRBD2	-	TGTGCCAGCAGCCAAGATCTAGCGGGGGGCCCCAATGAGCAGTTCTTC	CASSQDLAGGPNEQFF
TRBV6-5	TRBJ2-1	TRBD2	-	TGTGCCAGCAGTTACGGGCTAGCGGGGAACAATGAGCAGTTCTTC	CASSYGLAGNNEQFF
TRBV19	TRBJ1-4	-	few	TGTGCCAGCCCCGGGACATCATACAATGAAAAACTGTTTTTT	CASPGTSYNEKLFF
TRBV5-4	TRBJ1-2	TRBD1	-	TGTGCCAGCAGCTGGACCACGGACAGGCGTAATGGCTACACCTTC	CASSWTTDRRNGYTF
TRBV28	TRBJ2-5	-	once	TGTGCCAGCAGTCAAACCAGGGTTGTCGGGTTAGAGACCCAGTACTTC	CASSQTRVVGLETQYF
TRBV6-2/TRBV6-3	TRBJ2-1	TRBD2	-	TGTGCCAGCAGTCCACTCCCGGGGGGGCCCAATGAGCAGTTCTTC	CASSPLPGGPNEQFF
TRBV11-3	TRBJ1-1	TRBD1	-	TGTGCCAGCAGTCCAAGCCAGGGGGCCTTCACTGAAGCTTTCTTT	CASSPSQGAFTEAFF
TRBV3-1/TRBV3-2	TRBJ2-5	-	-	TGTGCCAGCATTATCCGGGGCCAAGAGACCCAGTACTTC	CASIIRGQETQYF
TRBV6-6	TRBJ2-1	TRBD2	-	TGTGCCAGCAGACGCCCTAGCGGGAGTTACAATGAGCAGTTCTTC	CASRRPSGSYNEQFF
TRBV24-1	TRBJ2-2	-	-	TGTGCCACCAGTCCTAGCAGGAACACCGGGGAGCTGTTTTTT	CATSPSRNTGELFF
TRBV4-2	TRBJ1-5	-	-	TGTGCCAGCAGCCAAGCCGGGTCTAGCAATCAGCCCCAGCATTTT	CASSQAGSSNQPQHF
TRBV27	TRBJ1-2	TRBD1	-	TGTGCCACCTCGAGGGACAGGGGCCACTATGGCTACACCTTC	CATSRDRGHYGYTF
TRBV10-1	TRBJ1-2	TRBD1	-	TGCGCCAGCAGTCCCGGGACAGGGTCGGCACCCGGCTACACCTTC	CASSPGTGSAPGYTF
TRBV19	TRBJ1-5	-	-	TGTGCCAGTAGTATAGATGGGACGGGGGGCATCGCCCAGCATTTT	CASSIDGTGGIAQHF
TRBV30	TRBJ1-2	-	-	TGTGCCTGGAGTCCCTCCCGGGGAAGTCATGGCTACACCTTC	CAWSPSRGSHGYTF
TRBV5-4	TRBJ1-1	-	-	TGTGCCAGCACCCCCTCGGGGAGAATTTCGGGGAACACTGAAGCTTTCTTT	CASTPSGRISGNTEAFF
TRBV28	TRBJ2-1	TRBD2	once	TGTGCCAGCAGTCCATACCTACTAGCGGGGGGTGCTTCTGAGCAGTTCTTC	CASSPYLLAGGASEQFF
TRBV19	TRBJ1-6	-	-	TGTGCCAGTAGTATCCAGACAGGCAGGGGATCACCCCTCCACTTT	CASSIQTGRGSPLHF
TRBV7-6	TRBJ2-5	TRBD2	-	TGTGCCAGCAGCTTAGGTAGCGGGGGGGCAGGAGAGACCCAGTACTTC	CASSLGSGGAGETQYF
TRBV7-2	TRBJ1-5	TRBD1	-	TGTGCCAGCAGCCCCGTTGTGCAGGGGGCGATAAGAGGGACGCAGCCCCAGCATTTT	CASSPVVQGAIRGTQPQHF
TRBV24-1	TRBJ2-7	-	-	TGTGCCACCAGTGATTTCAGGGTCCACGACTACGAGCAGTACTTC	CATSDFRVHDYEQYF
TRBV7-3	TRBJ2-5	-	-	TGTGCCAGCAGCTTATCGGGCGGGGCCCAAGAGACCCAGTACTTC	CASSLSGGAQETQYF
TRBV7-9	TRBJ1-4	TRBD1	-	TGTGCCAGCGGCTTCGACAGGGGACATGAAAAACTGTTTTTT	CASGFDRGHEKLFF
TRBV7-9	TRBJ2-1	TRBD1	few	TGTGCCAGCCCCCCTACAGGACAGGAAGGGGGCGATGAGCAGTTCTTC	CASPPTGQEGGDEQFF
TRBV6-5	TRBJ1-5	-	-	TGTGCCACTGGACGCAGGGGTGATAGCAATCAGCCCCAGCATTTT	CATGRRGDSNQPQHF
TRBV28	TRBJ1-5	-	-	TGTGCCAGCAGTCTACTACAGGGCTTAAGCAATCAGCCCCAGCATTTT	CASSLLQGLSNQPQHF
TRBV24-1	TRBJ2-7	TRBD1	few	TGTGCCACCAGTGATCCTGGACAGGGGACCTACGAGCAGTACTTC	CATSDPGQGTYEQYF
TRBV30	TRBJ2-2	TRBD2	-	TGTGCCTGGAGTGTACACACTAGCGTGGGGGAGCTGTTTTTT	CAWSVHTSVGELFF
TRBV15	TRBJ1-2	-	-	TGTGCCACCAGCAGATTAACTTCAGGGAAAGGTGGCTACACCTTC	CATSRLTSGKGGYTF
TRBV7-2	TRBJ1-3	-	-	TGTGCCAGCAGCCGGACAGCCTACTCTGGAAACACCATATATTTT	CASSRTAYSGNTIYF
TRBV12-5	TRBJ1-2	-	-	TGTGCTAGTGGTTTGGTAACGGGGGGCGCCTCTGGCTACACCTTC	CASGLVTGGASGYTF
TRBV2	TRBJ2-3	TRBD2	-	TGTGCCAGCGTGATGGAGGATGGCGGGGGGCCCCAATATTTT	CASVMEDGGGPQYF
TRBV5-1	TRBJ2-4	-	-	TGCGCCAGCAGCCTGCGCGGTGGGGGGATGGACATTCAGTACTTC	CASSLRGGGMDIQYF
TRBV10-2	TRBJ2-2	TRBD2	-	TGCGCCAGCAGTGCCCTAGCGGGGGGGCTTACCGGGGAGCTGTTTTTT	CASSALAGGLTGELFF